The rows below give T cell receptor beta chains drawn from one sample of a study of blood T cell repertoires in COVID-19. Repertoires were generated with immunoSEQ multiplex PCR, while TCRdb's copy carries only in-frame clones and drops some. The sample includes 65,000 or so clones, 87% of them seen just once. The sample comprised peripheral blood. Receptors were obtained from a human donor with acute or convalescent COVID-19. The donor label of this sample is uncertain. The CDR3 runs from the conserved cysteine through the conserved F or W. A D gene is named only where the DNA matches it firmly. The size field is filled for only some rows; it gives once, few, many or a size class.

d_gene	j_gene	abundance	v_gene	CDR3aa	CDR3nt
TRBD1	TRBJ2-7	-	TRBV7-6	CASSPLRRDRGPSYEQYF	TGTGCCAGCAGCCCCCTCCGGCGCGACAGGGGCCCCTCCTACGAGCAGTACTTC
-	TRBJ2-3	-	TRBV19	CASSVSRSDTQYF	TGTGCCAGTAGTGTTAGCCGTTCGGATACGCAGTATTTT
TRBD1	TRBJ1-2	once	TRBV6-6	CASSPGQTYGYTF	TGTGCCAGCAGCCCGGGACAGACCTATGGCTACACCTTC
TRBD1	TRBJ1-5	-	TRBV7-9	CASSPDRGSQPQHF	TGTGCCAGCAGCCCTGACAGGGGGAGTCAGCCCCAGCATTTT
-	TRBJ1-1	-	TRBV19	CASQGKGTEAFF	TGTGCCAGTCAGGGTAAGGGAACTGAAGCTTTCTTT
-	TRBJ2-1	-	TRBV5-4	CASSFRRYNEQFF	TGTGCCAGCAGCTTTCGGAGATACAATGAGCAGTTCTTC
-	TRBJ1-1	-	TRBV10-3	CAITGGTGPLLTEAFF	TGTGCCATCACCGGGGGGACCGGACCCCTCTTAACTGAAGCTTTCTTT
TRBD1	TRBJ2-3	-	TRBV11-2	CASSTRQGRNTDTQYF	TGTGCCAGCAGCACACGACAGGGACGAAATACAGATACGCAGTATTTT
-	TRBJ2-2	-	TRBV19	CASSQARTVGELFF	TGTGCCAGTAGTCAGGCCCGAACCGTCGGGGAGCTGTTTTTT
TRBD1	TRBJ2-3	-	TRBV7-9	CASSKVGPGGYGTDTQYF	TGTGCCAGCAGTAAAGTCGGTCCAGGGGGATATGGAACGGATACGCAGTATTTT
-	TRBJ1-1	-	TRBV3-1/TRBV3-2	CASSQGFLSTEAFF	TGTGCCAGCAGCCAAGGTTTCCTTAGCACTGAAGCTTTCTTT
-	TRBJ2-1	-	TRBV4-2	CASSRNRDVGSEQFF	TGTGCCAGCAGCCGAAACCGGGACGTCGGGAGTGAGCAGTTCTTC
TRBD1	TRBJ1-5	once	TRBV2	CASAIETGGNQPQHF	TGTGCCAGCGCCATCGAGACAGGGGGCAATCAGCCCCAGCATTTT
-	TRBJ2-5	-	TRBV2	CASSFAGGQETQYF	TGTGCCAGCAGTTTTGCCGGGGGCCAAGAGACCCAGTACTTC
TRBD1	TRBJ1-2	once	TRBV7-9	CASSSTGRDRGDYGYTF	TGTGCCAGCAGCTCTACAGGCCGGGACAGGGGTGACTATGGCTACACCTTC
-	TRBJ1-1	-	TRBV7-9	CASSGNGGEAFF	TGTGCCAGCAGCGGAAACGGCGGTGAAGCTTTCTTT
-	TRBJ1-2	-	TRBV19	CASSIPDGANYGYTF	TGTGCCAGTAGTATCCCAGACGGAGCTAACTATGGCTACACCTTC
TRBD1	TRBJ2-2	few	TRBV2	CASSPGTVNTGELFF	TGTGCCAGCAGTCCGGGGACAGTGAACACCGGGGAGCTGTTTTTT
-	TRBJ2-3	-	TRBV21-1	CARVQGGYNLNTDTQYF	TGTGCCAGGGTGCAGGGGGGATATAACCTGAACACAGATACGCAGTATTTT
-	TRBJ1-2	-	TRBV6-5	CASEIGGDLYGYTF	TGTGCCAGCGAAATAGGGGGAGACCTCTATGGCTACACCTTC
TRBD1	TRBJ2-7	-	TRBV10-2	CASSVTQDRAQEQYF	TGCGCCAGCAGTGTAACCCAAGACAGGGCCCAAGAGCAGTACTTC
-	TRBJ2-3	-	TRBV7-8	CASSLKPGGWSTDTQYF	TGTGCCAGCAGCTTAAAGCCTGGGGGCTGGAGCACAGATACGCAGTATTTT
TRBD1	TRBJ1-4	once	TRBV28	CASREPTDRSEKLFF	TGTGCCAGCAGGGAACCCACGGACAGGAGTGAAAAACTGTTTTTT
TRBD1	TRBJ2-3	once	TRBV19	CASKPRGREDTQYF	TGTGCCAGTAAACCCAGGGGGCGTGAAGATACGCAGTATTTT
-	TRBJ1-5	-	TRBV28	CASSLYRAGNQPQHF	TGTGCCAGCAGTTTATACAGGGCCGGCAATCAGCCCCAGCATTTT
TRBD2	TRBJ2-7	-	TRBV19	CASSLSSGSYEQYF	TGTGCCAGTAGCTTGTCTAGCGGCTCCTACGAGCAGTACTTC
TRBD2	TRBJ2-1	-	TRBV4-1	CASSQDPRSGTTGNEQFF	TGCGCCAGCAGCCAAGATCCCAGGTCCGGGACTACCGGCAATGAGCAGTTCTTC
-	TRBJ1-4	-	TRBV19	CASSIERTVRKLFF	TGTGCCAGTAGTATAGAGCGTACCGTTCGGAAACTGTTTTTT
-	TRBJ2-2	-	TRBV18	CASSLVRTGELFF	TGTGCCAGCTCCCTCGTGCGGACCGGGGAGCTGTTTTTT
TRBD1	TRBJ1-1	-	TRBV19	CASSQIGQARTEAFF	TGTGCCAGTAGCCAGATAGGACAGGCTCGAACTGAAGCTTTCTTT
TRBD1	TRBJ1-5	-	TRBV5-4	CASSRHGTAGNQPQHF	TGTGCCAGCAGCCGACACGGGACAGCGGGCAATCAGCCCCAGCATTTT
-	TRBJ1-2	-	TRBV19	CASRMAGDRYGYTF	TGTGCCAGTAGAATGGCAGGGGACCGCTATGGCTACACCTTC
-	TRBJ2-2	once	TRBV6-5	CASEEGGRATGELFF	TGTGCCAGCGAAGAGGGGGGGAGGGCCACCGGGGAGCTGTTTTTT
-	TRBJ1-6	few	TRBV3-1/TRBV3-2	CASSQGAGASPLHF	TGTGCCAGCAGCCAAGGGGCAGGGGCTTCACCCCTCCACTTT
-	TRBJ1-3	-	TRBV19	CASSGSLGQSSGNTIYF	TGTGCCAGCTCCGGATCGCTTGGACAGTCCTCTGGAAACACCATATATTTT
TRBD1	TRBJ2-5	-	TRBV7-3	CASSLDSTRGETQYF	TGTGCCAGCAGCTTAGACAGCACCAGGGGGGAGACCCAGTACTTC
-	TRBJ2-7	-	TRBV21-1	CASSAHLQGFYEQYF	TGTGCCAGCAGCGCGCACTTACAGGGTTTCTACGAGCAGTACTTC
TRBD2	TRBJ2-1	-	TRBV19	CASSPTSGSASGQFF	TGTGCCAGTAGCCCGACTAGCGGGAGCGCTTCGGGGCAGTTCTTC
TRBD2	TRBJ2-3	-	TRBV18	CASVNVVPGGTQYF	TGTGCCAGTGTAAACGTGGTTCCGGGGGGTACGCAGTATTTT
-	TRBJ1-4	-	TRBV28	CASSSPGDDEKLFF	TGTGCCAGCAGTTCCCCAGGTGACGATGAAAAACTGTTTTTT
TRBD1	TRBJ2-5	-	TRBV7-6	CASRDRTGQETQYF	TGTGCCAGCAGAGACCGGACAGGGCAAGAGACCCAGTACTTC
-	TRBJ1-1	-	TRBV19	CASSILRGLYTEAFF	TGTGCCAGTAGTATACTCAGAGGGCTTTACACTGAAGCTTTCTTT
-	TRBJ2-7	-	TRBV6-5	CASHLDPESEQYF	TGTGCCAGCCACTTAGATCCCGAAAGCGAGCAGTACTTC
TRBD1	TRBJ2-4	-	TRBV27	CASSMGQGRTKNIQYF	TGTGCCAGCAGCATGGGACAGGGGAGGACCAAAAACATTCAGTACTTC
-	TRBJ1-5	-	TRBV2	CASSVFRVDQPQHF	TGTGCCAGCAGTGTCTTCCGAGTGGATCAGCCCCAGCATTTT
TRBD2	TRBJ2-2	-	TRBV5-1	CASSPLGRGGTVRTGELFF	TGCGCCAGCAGCCCGCTCGGGCGGGGGGGAACCGTGCGTACCGGGGAGCTGTTTTTT
-	TRBJ1-1	-	TRBV27	CASSLSRSIRVFEAFF	TGTGCCAGCAGTTTATCGAGGTCTATTCGGGTGTTTGAAGCTTTCTTT
TRBD2	TRBJ2-3	once	TRBV5-1	CASRTSGGTDTQYF	TGCGCCAGCAGGACTAGCGGGGGCACAGATACGCAGTATTTT
-	TRBJ1-2	-	TRBV28	CASRPPGTTLNYGYTF	TGTGCCAGCAGGCCTCCCGGGACAACCCTTAACTATGGCTACACCTTC
-	TRBJ2-3	once	TRBV7-2	CASSLAIDTDTQYF	TGTGCCAGCAGCTTAGCGATAGACACAGATACGCAGTATTTT
TRBD2	TRBJ2-3	-	TRBV5-4	CASSSQLAGETDTQYF	TGTGCCAGCAGCTCCCAACTAGCGGGAGAAACAGATACGCAGTATTTT
TRBD1	TRBJ2-1	-	TRBV11-3	CASSLSGTAYNEQFF	TGTGCCAGCAGCTTATCCGGGACAGCTTACAATGAGCAGTTCTTC
-	TRBJ1-5	-	TRBV23-1	CASSQSDQPQHF	TGCGCCAGCAGTCAATCCGATCAGCCCCAGCATTTT
-	TRBJ2-6	-	TRBV11-3	CASSSGGGANVLTF	TGTGCCAGCAGCTCCGGCGGAGGGGCCAACGTCCTGACTTTC
-	TRBJ2-2	few	TRBV6-4	CASTDRQDTGELFF	TGTGCCAGCACCGACCGGCAGGACACCGGGGAGCTGTTTTTT